The source of this T cell receptor (beta chain) is a study of T cell clones after liver transplantation (dated by TCRdb to the late 2010s). With regard to the full study: The samples were obtained from ITN030ST, a randomized trial that attempted immunosuppression withdrawal within 2 years after liver transplantation. After a pre-transplant mixed lymphocyte reaction, TCRbeta sequencing was used to pinpoint donor-reactive T cell clones, which were subsequently tracked in post-transplant blood. As an antigen-independent comparator for donor-reactive sequences, third party-reactive TCRbeta sequences were also identified from pre-transplant MLRs. Three of the eight recipients were HCV-positive; the others were transplanted for non-autoimmune, non-viral indications. Until randomization at 12-24 months post-transplant, subjects were given standard immunosuppression, with no induction therapy. To count as tolerant, a recipient had to stay completely off immunosuppression for at least one year without liver enzymes climbing beyond twice the upper limit of normal. Blood samples were taken pre-transplant, pre-randomization before withdrawal, and post-randomization after full withdrawal or failed withdrawal. The study cohort included 8 liver transplant recipients, of whom 3 were classified as tolerant and 5 as non-tolerant.

High-throughput TCRbeta CDR3 sequencing of frozen genomic DNA was performed by immunoSEQ, with PCR amplification, mapping, bias correction and internal controls included. For the original study's pipeline: Only productive rearrangements were retained, with each unique TCRbeta sequence defined by its CDR3 nucleotide sequence together with its V and J gene. For classification of a sequence as donor-reactive, at least 5-fold expansion in CFSE-low cells relative to unstimulated pre-transplant cells and a frequency of at least 0.01% were required. Per-subject minimum frequency thresholds, based on the lowest-template unstimulated sample, ensured at least 90% detection power. Repertoire turnover was measured by Jensen-Shannon divergence between the top 1000 TCRbeta sequences post- and pre-transplant. Changes in detection of donor-reactive sequences were tested with two-sided Fisher's exact tests. Drawn from immuneACCESS, this table holds only the in-frame rearrangements with V and J called that TCRdb kept. Clones are partly lost; checked studies trace under half to an unresolved V gene and leave the rest unexplained. D and trimming come from the DNA, and the V and J calls and clone size come from that table. For this sample the table gives roughly 80,000 clones, of which approximately 87% were detected only once. The ten largest account for about 2.5% of the sample.

Relative to germline, V is 2 bases shorter and J is 1 base shorter, with 11 bases between their ends. From the cysteine through the phenylalanine, the CDR3 covers 15 amino acids. CDR3 DNA only is kept here, 45 bases in frame from base 1. The germline V gene supplies CDR1 MNHEY and CDR2 SVGAGI. The full study reports these points: The decline in donor-reactive sequences exceeded the decline in third party-reactive sequences, suggesting partial antigen-specific deletion that was unrelated to withdrawal success. In 5 of 8 subjects, circulating donor-reactive CD4 TCRbeta sequences decreased significantly after transplant, regardless of tolerance or HCV status. Because no allograft tissue specimens were available, donor-reactive T cells may have migrated into the graft instead of being deleted. Once repertoire turnover was taken into account, donor-reactive detection showed a significant reduction for CD4 in 7 of 8 subjects and for CD8 in 8 of 8. Conclusions were preliminary, limited by small, heterogeneous patient numbers and non-standardized post-transplant time points. In a couple of subjects, low numbers of available donor cells limited the measurable donor-reactive repertoire.

Thawed unstimulated PBMCs were stained for CD3, CD4 and CD8 and FACS-sorted into CD3+CD4+ and CD3+CD8+ populations. Randomization to immunosuppression withdrawal applied to every one of the 8 studied subjects. The Qiagen DNeasy Blood and Tissue Kit was used for isolation of genomic DNA. To note about this clone: Its antigen is not yet known. No base-level quality is on record; no much larger clone is a single base apart.

This receptor was obtained from a human patient who received a liver transplant. After a transplant, some T cells may have been passed on by the graft donor. This specimen was CD4+ T cells from blood, taken at the 22-month timepoint. The rearrangement joined TRBV6-5 to TRBJ1-1, with the D gene uncertain. The CDR3 region reads CASSYLPEPNTEAFF. The DNA sequence reads TGTGCCAGCAGTTACCTCCCGGAACCGAACACTGAAGCTTTCTTT.